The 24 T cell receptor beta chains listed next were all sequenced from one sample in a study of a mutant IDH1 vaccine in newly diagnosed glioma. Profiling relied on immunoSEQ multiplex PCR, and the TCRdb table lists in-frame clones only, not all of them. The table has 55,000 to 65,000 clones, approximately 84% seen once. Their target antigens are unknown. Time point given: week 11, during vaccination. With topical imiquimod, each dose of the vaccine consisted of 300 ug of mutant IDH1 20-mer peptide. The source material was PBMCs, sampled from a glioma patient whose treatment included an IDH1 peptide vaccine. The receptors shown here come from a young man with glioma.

Here the CDR3 reads CASSPKGLAGGGDTQYF. The CDR3 bases are TGTGCCAGCAGCCCAAAGGGACTAGCGGGAGGTGGGGATACGCAGTATTTT. The chain employs TRBV7-3 and TRBJ2-3, with 15 bases aligning to TRBD2. The CDR3 contains 17 residues. The ends lost 5 bases at V and 6 bases at J; junction bases unmatched: 9. CDR1 and CDR2 from the germline V gene are SGHTA and FQGTGA.

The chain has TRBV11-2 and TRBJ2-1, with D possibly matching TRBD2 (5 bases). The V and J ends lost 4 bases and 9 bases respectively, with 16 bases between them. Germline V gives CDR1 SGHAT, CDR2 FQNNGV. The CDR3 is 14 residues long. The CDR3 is CASSSWTTRGEQFF. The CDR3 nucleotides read TGTGCCAGCAGCTCCTGGACCACCCGGGGTGAGCAGTTCTTC. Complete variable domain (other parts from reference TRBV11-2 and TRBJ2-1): EAGVAQSPRYKIIEKRQSVAFWCNPISGHATLYWYQQILGQGPKLLIQFQNNGVVDDSQLPKDRFSAERLKGVDSTLKIQPAKLEDSAVYLCASSSWTTRGEQFFGPGTRLTVL.

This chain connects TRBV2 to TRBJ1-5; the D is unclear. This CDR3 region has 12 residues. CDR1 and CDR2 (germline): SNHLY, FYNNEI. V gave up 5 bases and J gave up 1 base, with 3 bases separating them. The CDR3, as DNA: TGTGCCAGCAGTCCAAGCAATCAGCCCCAGCATTTT. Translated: CASSPSNQPQHF.

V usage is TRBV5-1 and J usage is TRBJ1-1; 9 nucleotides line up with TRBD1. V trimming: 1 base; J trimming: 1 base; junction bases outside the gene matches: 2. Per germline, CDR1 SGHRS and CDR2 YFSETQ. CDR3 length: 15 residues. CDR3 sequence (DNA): TGCGCCAGCAGCTTGACAGGGGGCCCGAACACTGAAGCTTTCTTT. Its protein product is CASSLTGGPNTEAFF.

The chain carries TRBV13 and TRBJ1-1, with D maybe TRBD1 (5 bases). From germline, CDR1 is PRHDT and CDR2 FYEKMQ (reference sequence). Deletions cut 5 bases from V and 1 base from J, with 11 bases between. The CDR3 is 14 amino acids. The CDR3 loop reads CASSPWGENTEAFF. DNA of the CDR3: TGTGCCAGCAGCCCCTGGGGGGAGAACACTGAAGCTTTCTTT.

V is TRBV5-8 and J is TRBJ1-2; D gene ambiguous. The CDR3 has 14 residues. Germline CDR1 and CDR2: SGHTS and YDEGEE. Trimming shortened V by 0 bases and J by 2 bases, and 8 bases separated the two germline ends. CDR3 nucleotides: TGTGCCAGCAGCTTGGGGGCAGAAAACTATGGCTACACCTTC. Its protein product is CASSLGAENYGYTF. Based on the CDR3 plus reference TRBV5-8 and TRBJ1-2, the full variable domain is EAGVTQSPTHLIKTRGQQATLRCSPISGHTSVYWYQQALGLGLQFLLWYDEGEERNRGNFPPRFSGRQFPNYSSELNVNALELEDSALYLCASSLGAENYGYTFGSGTRLTVV.

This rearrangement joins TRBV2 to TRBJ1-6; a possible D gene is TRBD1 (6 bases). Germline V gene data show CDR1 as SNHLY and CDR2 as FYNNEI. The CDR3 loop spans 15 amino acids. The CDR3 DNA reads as TGTTCTACCAGCAGACGAAACAGGGAAAATTCACCCCTCCACTTT. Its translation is CSTSRRNRENSPLHF.

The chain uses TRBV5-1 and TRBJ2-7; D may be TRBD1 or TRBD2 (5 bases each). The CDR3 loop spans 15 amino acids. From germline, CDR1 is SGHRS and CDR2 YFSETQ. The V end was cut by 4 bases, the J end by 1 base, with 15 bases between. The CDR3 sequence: CASSQPGTASYEQYF. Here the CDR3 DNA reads TGCGCCAGCAGCCAACCCGGGACGGCTTCCTACGAGCAGTACTTC.

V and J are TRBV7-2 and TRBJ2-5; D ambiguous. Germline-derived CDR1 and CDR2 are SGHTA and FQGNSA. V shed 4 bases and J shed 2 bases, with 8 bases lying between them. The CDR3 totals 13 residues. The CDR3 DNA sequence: TGTGCCAGCAGCTCCGACTGGCAAGAGACCCAGTACTTC. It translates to CASSSDWQETQYF.

The CDR3 region is CASSPDGLDEKLFF. In DNA, the CDR3 is TGTGCCAGCTCACCCGACGGTTTGGATGAAAAACTGTTTTTT. The chain couples TRBV18 to TRBJ1-4; D ambiguous. The germline V gene encodes CDR1 KGHSH and CDR2 LQKENI. Trimming stripped 3 bases from V and 6 bases from J, with 11 bases between. This CDR3 contains 14 residues.

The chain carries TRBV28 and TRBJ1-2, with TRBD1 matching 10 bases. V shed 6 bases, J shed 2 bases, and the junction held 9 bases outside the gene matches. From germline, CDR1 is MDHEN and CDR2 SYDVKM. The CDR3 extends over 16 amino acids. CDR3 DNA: TGTGCCAGCAGACAACTACGGGACAGGGGAAACTATGGCTACACCTTC. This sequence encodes CASRQLRDRGNYGYTF.

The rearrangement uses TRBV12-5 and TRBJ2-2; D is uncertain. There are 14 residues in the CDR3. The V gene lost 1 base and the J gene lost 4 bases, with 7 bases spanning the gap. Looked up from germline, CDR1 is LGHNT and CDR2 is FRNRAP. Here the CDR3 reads CASGLGASTGELFF. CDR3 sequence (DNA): TGTGCTAGTGGTTTGGGTGCCTCCACCGGGGAGCTGTTTTTT.

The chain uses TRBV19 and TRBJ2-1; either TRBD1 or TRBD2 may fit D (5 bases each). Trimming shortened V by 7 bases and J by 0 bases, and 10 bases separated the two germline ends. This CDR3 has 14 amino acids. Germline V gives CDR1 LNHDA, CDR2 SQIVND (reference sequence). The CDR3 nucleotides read TGTGCCAGTACGGGACGGGGCTCCTACAATGAGCAGTTCTTC. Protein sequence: CASTGRGSYNEQFF. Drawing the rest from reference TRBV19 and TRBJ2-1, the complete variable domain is DGGITQSPKYLFRKEGQNVTLSCEQNLNHDAMYWYRQDPGQGLRLIYYSQIVNDFQKGDIAEGYSVSREKKESFPLTVTSAQKNPTAFYLCASTGRGSYNEQFFGPGTRLTVL.

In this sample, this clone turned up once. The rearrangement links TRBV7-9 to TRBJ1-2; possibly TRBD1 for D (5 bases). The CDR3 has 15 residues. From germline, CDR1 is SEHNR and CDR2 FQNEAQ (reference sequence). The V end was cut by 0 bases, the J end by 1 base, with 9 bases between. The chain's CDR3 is CASSLARGLNYGYTF. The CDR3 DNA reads TGTGCCAGCAGCTTAGCCCGGGGCCTTAACTATGGCTACACCTTC.

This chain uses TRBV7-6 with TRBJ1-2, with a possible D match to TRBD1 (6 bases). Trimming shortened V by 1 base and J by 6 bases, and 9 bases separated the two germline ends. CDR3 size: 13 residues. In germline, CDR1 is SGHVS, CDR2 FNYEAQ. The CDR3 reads CASSLGGTNGYTF. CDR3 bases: TGTGCCAGCAGCTTAGGTGGGACAAATGGCTACACCTTC.

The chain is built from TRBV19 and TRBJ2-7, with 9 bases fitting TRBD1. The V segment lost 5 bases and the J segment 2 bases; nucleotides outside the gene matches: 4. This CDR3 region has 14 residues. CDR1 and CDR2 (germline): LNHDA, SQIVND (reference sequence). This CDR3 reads CASSSTGGTYEQYF. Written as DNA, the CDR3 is TGTGCCAGTAGTTCGACAGGGGGAACCTACGAGCAGTACTTC.

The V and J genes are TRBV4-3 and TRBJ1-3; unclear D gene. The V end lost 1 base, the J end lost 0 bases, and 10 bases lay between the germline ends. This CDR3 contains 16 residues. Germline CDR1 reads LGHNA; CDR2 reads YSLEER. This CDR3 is CASSQGLSRSGNTIYF. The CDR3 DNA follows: TGCGCCAGCAGCCAAGGTCTTTCCCGCTCTGGAAACACCATATATTTT.

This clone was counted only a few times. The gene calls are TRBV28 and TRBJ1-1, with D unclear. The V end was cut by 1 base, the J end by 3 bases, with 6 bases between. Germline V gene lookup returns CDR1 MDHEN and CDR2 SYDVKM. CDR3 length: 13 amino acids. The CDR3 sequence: CASSLFSYTEAFF. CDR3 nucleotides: TGTGCCAGCAGTTTATTCAGTTACACTGAAGCTTTCTTT.

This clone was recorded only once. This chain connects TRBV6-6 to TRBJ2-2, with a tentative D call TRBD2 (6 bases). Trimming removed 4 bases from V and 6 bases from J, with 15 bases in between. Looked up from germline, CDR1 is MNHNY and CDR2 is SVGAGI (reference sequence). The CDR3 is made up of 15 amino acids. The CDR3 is CASSSTPGGAGELFF. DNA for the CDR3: TGTGCCAGCAGTTCCACTCCAGGCGGGGCCGGGGAGCTGTTTTTT.

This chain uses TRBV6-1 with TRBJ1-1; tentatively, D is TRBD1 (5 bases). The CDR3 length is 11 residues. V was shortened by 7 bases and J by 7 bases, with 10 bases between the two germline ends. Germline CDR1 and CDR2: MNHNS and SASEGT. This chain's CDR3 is CASNTGSEAFF. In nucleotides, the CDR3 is TGTGCCAGCAACACAGGCAGTGAAGCTTTCTTT.

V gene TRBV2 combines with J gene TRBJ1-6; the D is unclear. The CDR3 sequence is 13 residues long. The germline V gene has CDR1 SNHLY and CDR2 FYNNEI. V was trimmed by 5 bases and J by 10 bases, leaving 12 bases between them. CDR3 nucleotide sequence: TGTGCCAGCAGTCCTAACAGTGAATCACCCCTCCACTTT. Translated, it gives CASSPNSESPLHF.

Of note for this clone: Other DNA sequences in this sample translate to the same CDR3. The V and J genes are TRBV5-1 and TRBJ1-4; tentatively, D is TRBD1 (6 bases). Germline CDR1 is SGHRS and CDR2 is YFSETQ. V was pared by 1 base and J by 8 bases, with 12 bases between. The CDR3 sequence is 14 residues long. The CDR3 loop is CASSLRGGQEKLFF. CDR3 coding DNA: TGCGCCAGCAGCTTGAGAGGGGGGCAAGAAAAACTGTTTTTT. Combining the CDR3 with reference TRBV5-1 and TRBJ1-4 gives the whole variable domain KAGVTQTPRYLIKTRGQQVTLSCSPISGHRSVSWYQQTPGQGLQFLFEYFSETQRNKGNFPGRFSGRQFSNSRSEMNVSTLELGDSALYLCASSLRGGQEKLFFGSGTQLSVL.

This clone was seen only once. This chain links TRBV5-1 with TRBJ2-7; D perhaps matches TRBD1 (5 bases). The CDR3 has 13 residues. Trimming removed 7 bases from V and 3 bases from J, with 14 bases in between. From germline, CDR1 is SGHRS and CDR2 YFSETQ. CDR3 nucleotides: TGCGCCAGCTCAAGACAGAGCCTCTACGAGCAGTACTTC. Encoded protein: CASSRQSLYEQYF.

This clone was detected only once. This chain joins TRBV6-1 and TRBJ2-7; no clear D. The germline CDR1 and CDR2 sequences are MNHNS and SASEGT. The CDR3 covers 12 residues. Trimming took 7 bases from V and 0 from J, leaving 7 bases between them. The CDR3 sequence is CASTAASYEQYF. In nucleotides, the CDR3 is TGTGCCAGCACGGCGGCCTCCTACGAGCAGTACTTC.